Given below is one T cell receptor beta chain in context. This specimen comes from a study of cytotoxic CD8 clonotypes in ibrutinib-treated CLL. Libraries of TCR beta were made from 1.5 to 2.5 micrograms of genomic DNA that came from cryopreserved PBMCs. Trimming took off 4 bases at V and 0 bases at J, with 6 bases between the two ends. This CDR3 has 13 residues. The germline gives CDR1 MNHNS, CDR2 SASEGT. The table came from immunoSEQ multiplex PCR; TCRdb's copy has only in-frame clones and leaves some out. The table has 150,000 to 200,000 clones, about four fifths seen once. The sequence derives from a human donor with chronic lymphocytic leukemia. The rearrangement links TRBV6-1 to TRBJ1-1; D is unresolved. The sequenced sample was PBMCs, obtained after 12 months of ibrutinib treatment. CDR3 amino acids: CASSGIVNTEAFF. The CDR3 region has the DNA TGTGCCAGCAGTGGGATCGTGAACACTGAAGCTTTCTTT.